These 16 T cell receptor beta chains share one sample of origin, sequenced in a study of cytomegalovirus exposure and HLA in healthy donors. Primers included in the PCR were 60 Vbeta and 13 Jbeta primers. Here immunoSEQ multiplex PCR was the method, and the copy in TCRdb shows in-frame clones only, minus some. The table includes approximately 200,000 clones, approximately 85% detected once. Specimen: PBMCs. These receptors were obtained from a girl aged 10 to 17 in good health and CMV-seropositive.

The chain combines TRBV6-6 with TRBJ1-2, with 8 nucleotides matching TRBD1. The germline CDR1 and CDR2 sequences are MNHNY and SVGAGI (reference sequence). V was pared by 7 bases and J by 5 bases, with 12 bases of the junction left unmatched. There are 15 residues in the CDR3. The CDR3 DNA is TGTGCCAGCACCTTAATGCAGGGGGCGTATTATGGCTACACCTTC. Residues: CASTLMQGAYYGYTF.

This chain links TRBV19 with TRBJ1-1; 7 bases match TRBD1. The CDR3 extends over 14 amino acids. Trimming removed 7 bases from V and 5 bases from J; junction bases left unmatched: 10. Looked up from germline, CDR1 is LNHDA and CDR2 is SQIVND (reference sequence). CDR3 coding DNA: TGTGCCAGTAACACACAGGGGCGGCAAACTGAAGCTTTCTTT. As protein: CASNTQGRQTEAFF.

The V gene is TRBV29-1, the J gene TRBJ2-7; D ambiguous. CDR1 and CDR2 (germline): SQVTM, ANQGSEA. Trimming took off 0 bases at V and 2 bases at J, with 11 bases between the two ends. This CDR3 is built from 14 residues. CDR3 sequence reads: CSVEEPGSTYEQYF. In DNA form, the CDR3 reads TGCAGCGTTGAAGAGCCAGGATCCACCTACGAGCAGTACTTC.

The CDR3 DNA sequence: TGTGCCAGTAGTAAACCCACTAGCGGGGGGCCACAAAGCTCCTACAATGAGCAGTTCTTC. Its protein is CASSKPTSGGPQSSYNEQFF. The chain couples TRBV19 to TRBJ2-1; 12 bases align to TRBD2. Germline V gene data show CDR1 as LNHDA and CDR2 as SQIVND (reference sequence). This CDR3 is 20 amino acids long. Unmatched junction bases numbered 13, after V lost 4 bases and J lost 0 bases.

This CDR3 reads CASSFRDSPDYGYTF. In nucleotides, the CDR3 is TGTGCCAGCAGTTTCCGGGACAGTCCTGATTATGGCTACACCTTC. The rearrangement joins TRBV6-5 to TRBJ1-2, with TRBD1 matching over 7 bases. The CDR3 extends over 15 amino acids. The V gene's germline CDR1 is MNHEY and CDR2 SVGAGI. Germline trimming cut 4 bases from V and 5 bases from J; bases unmatched to any gene: 10.

This chain joins TRBV5-4 and TRBJ1-2; D gene ambiguous. Germline V gene data show CDR1 as SGHNT and CDR2 as YYREEE (reference sequence). The CDR3 sequence is 15 residues long. The V end was cut by 0 bases, the J end by 3 bases, with 12 bases between. In DNA form, the CDR3 reads TGTGCCAGCAGCTTGGAACAACCATCATACTATGGCTACACCTTC. Protein: CASSLEQPSYYGYTF. The complete variable domain, with remaining parts taken from reference TRBV5-4 and TRBJ1-2, reads ETGVTQSPTHLIKTRGQQVTLRCSSQSGHNTVSWYQQALGQGPQFIFQYYREEENGRGNFPPRFSGLQFPNYSSELNVNALELDDSALYLCASSLEQPSYYGYTFGSGTRLTVV.

This sequence joins TRBV5-1 and TRBJ1-1; TRBD1 aligns across 9 bases. V trimming: 2 bases; J trimming: 6 bases; junction bases outside the gene matches: 8. The CDR3 loop spans 15 amino acids. CDR1 is SGHRS and CDR2 is YFSETQ in the germline V gene. The CDR3 sequence: CASSFAGQGVAEAFF. CDR3 in DNA: TGCGCCAGCAGCTTCGCGGGACAGGGAGTAGCTGAAGCTTTCTTT.

The rearrangement links TRBV19 to TRBJ1-1, with a tentative D call TRBD1 (5 bases). Germline CDR1 and CDR2: LNHDA and SQIVND (reference sequence). This CDR3 spans 17 amino acids. V was shortened by 6 bases and J by 5 bases, with 25 bases between the two germline ends. The CDR3, as DNA: TGTGCCAGTAGCCCGGCCAGGGCTCTAATAGGGGATACTGAAGCTTTCTTT. Its translation is CASSPARALIGDTEAFF. Drawing the rest from reference TRBV19 and TRBJ1-1, the complete variable domain is DGGITQSPKYLFRKEGQNVTLSCEQNLNHDAMYWYRQDPGQGLRLIYYSQIVNDFQKGDIAEGYSVSREKKESFPLTVTSAQKNPTAFYLCASSPARALIGDTEAFFGQGTRLTVV.

The J gene is TRBJ2-4, the V gene TRBV4-1; 7 bases map to TRBD1. Losses at the gene ends were 6 bases for V and 11 bases for J; bases not matched to a gene: 10. Germline-derived CDR1 and CDR2 are MGHRA and YSYEKL. This CDR3 contains 13 residues. The CDR3 DNA is TGCGCCAGCAGAGGACAGGAGCGTGGGGTTCAGTACTTC. Amino acids: CASRGQERGVQYF.

The genes are TRBV7-2 and TRBJ2-5; D is perhaps TRBD1 (6 bases). Germline loops: CDR1 SGHTA, CDR2 FQGNSA. Trimming removed 6 bases from V and 2 bases from J, with 10 bases in between. CDR3 size: 13 residues. The CDR3 sequence is CASRRDTQETQYF. The CDR3 DNA follows: TGTGCCAGCAGACGGGACACACAAGAGACCCAGTACTTC. The entire variable domain, with the rest obtained from reference TRBV7-2 and TRBJ2-5, is as follows: GAGVSQSPSNKVTEKGKDVELRCDPISGHTALYWYRQSLGQGLEFLIYFQGNSAPDKSGLPSDRFSAERTGGSVSTLTIQRTQQEDSAVYLCASRRDTQETQYFGPGTRLLVL.

This clone appeared once. The chain employs TRBV10-3 and TRBJ2-5; maybe TRBD1 (5 bases). Germline V CDR1 and CDR2: ENHRY, SYGVKD. The CDR3 has 15 amino acids. Trimming removed 9 bases from V and 4 bases from J, with 21 bases in between. CDR3 coding DNA: TGTGCCATGGGGCCTGGGCCCCAGAACGGAGAGACCCAGTACTTC. Its translation: CAMGPGPQNGETQYF.

The J gene is TRBJ2-7, the V gene TRBV4-2; 8 bases fit TRBD1. V gave up 4 bases and J gave up 6 bases; unmatched junction bases: 8. This CDR3 spans 14 amino acids. Germline CDR1 is LGHNA and CDR2 is YNFKEQ. Here the CDR3 reads CASSLPGGVFEQYF. The CDR3 DNA sequence: TGTGCCAGCAGCCTTCCAGGGGGCGTTTTCGAGCAGTACTTC.

In its sample, this clone was seen a few times. This rearrangement joins TRBV19 to TRBJ2-7, with D unresolved. The CDR3 is made up of 13 amino acids. In germline, CDR1 is LNHDA, CDR2 SQIVND (reference sequence). The V end lost 1 base, the J end lost 3 bases, and 7 bases lay between the germline ends. The CDR3 sequence: CASSIGQFYEQYF. The CDR3 nucleotides are TGTGCCAGTAGTATAGGCCAGTTCTACGAGCAGTACTTC.

The chain links TRBV7-6 to TRBJ1-1; D unresolved. The CDR3 extends over 14 amino acids. Trimming pared 0 bases from V and 4 bases from J, leaving 9 bases between. Germline CDR1 and CDR2: SGHVS and FNYEAQ. CDR3 sequence reads: CASSLALGTTEAFF. The CDR3 region has the DNA TGTGCCAGCAGCTTAGCGCTAGGAACCACTGAAGCTTTCTTT.

The rearrangement joins TRBV5-4 to TRBJ2-2, with D perhaps TRBD2 (5 bases). Per germline, CDR1 SGHNT and CDR2 YYREEE (reference sequence). With 3 bases removed from V and 4 bases from J, the gap between germline ends came to 22 bases. The CDR3 sequence is 18 residues long. CDR3 sequence (DNA): TGTGCCAGCAGCTCGCCGATTTCTCAACTAGGCAGCACCGGGGAGCTGTTTTTT. Translating it yields CASSSPISQLGSTGELFF.

J is TRBJ2-3 and V is TRBV4-3; 8 bases are shared with TRBD1. Trimming took 3 bases from V and 7 from J; bases not matched to a gene: 9. The germline V gene encodes CDR1 LGHNA and CDR2 YSLEER. The CDR3 spans 15 residues. The CDR3 DNA reads as TGCGCCAGCAGCCAGATCTCCGGGACAGGATATACGCAGTATTTT. This sequence encodes CASSQISGTGYTQYF.